This T cell receptor beta chain came from a study of identifying expanded T cells in peripheral blood. No infections or other immune events were documented during collection. TCRdb keeps only in-frame clones here, not all; method: immunoSEQ multiplex PCR. The sample carries 60,000 or so clones, roughly four fifths recorded once. The TCR was taken from a person aged 18 to 75 in good health. What was sequenced was blood.

CDR3 DNA sequence: TGTGCCAGCAGAGACAGGGCCCTTGAGCAGTTCTTC. It yields the protein CASRDRALEQFF. The chain has TRBV5-6 and TRBJ2-1, with TRBD1 identical over 7 bases. V shed 5 bases, J shed 9 bases, and the junction held 5 bases outside the gene matches. The germline CDR1 and CDR2 sequences are SGHDT and YYEEEE. The CDR3 covers 12 residues. The full variable domain, completed using reference TRBV5-6 and TRBJ2-1, is DAGVTQSPTHLIKTRGQQVTLRCSPKSGHDTVSWYQQALGQGPQFIFQYYEEEERQRGNFPDRFSGHQFPNYSSELNVNALLLGDSALYLCASRDRALEQFFGPGTRLTVL.